This TCR beta chain was recovered during a study of T cell responses to AZD1222 COVID-19 vaccine. The study, taken as a whole, reports: Seropositivity was recorded at baseline in only 6 or 7 AZD1222 recipients. Unmutated variant regions reportedly attract nearly half of all spike-specific TCRs.

The CDR3 extends over 12 amino acids. Germline CDR1 is MDHEN and CDR2 is SYDVKM. The ends were cut back, 6 bases at V and 0 bases at J, with 3 bases in the middle. About this clone itself: Antigen: not known.

Measured with immunoSEQ multiplex PCR; TCRdb has only the in-frame clones, and not every one. This table holds approximately 79,000 clones, about four fifths found once. Pooled samples include second doses given at about 4 or 12 weeks. Material: peripheral blood, obtained 28 days after the second AZD1222 dose. The gene calls are TRBV28 and TRBJ1-3; D uncertain. The receptor's source is an adult who received the AZD1222 COVID-19 vaccine. CDR3 sequence reads: CASSISGNTIYF. The CDR3 coding sequence is TGTGCCAGCAGCATCTCTGGAAACACCATATATTTT.